This T cell receptor beta chain originates from a study of T cell responses to AZD1222 COVID-19 vaccine. About this clone itself: Its specificity is unknown. Other nucleotide sequences from this sample produce the same CDR3.

The table came from immunoSEQ multiplex PCR; TCRdb's copy has only in-frame clones and leaves some out. Here the sample spans about 150,000 clones, 80% to 90% being singletons. General study results and limits: The sample set comprised mostly white British donors with more females, and clonal diversity was possibly underestimated. Sampling that yielded the repertoires occurred only after the peak T cell response. An increase in Spike-specific TCR breadth and depth was observed after two AZD1222 doses. Baseline seropositivity occurred in only a handful of AZD1222 recipients.

Trimming took 9 bases from V and 2 from J; bases not matched to a gene: 2. This CDR3 has 12 residues. In germline, CDR1 is MDHEN, CDR2 SYDVKM. V usage is TRBV28 and J usage is TRBJ2-7; 9 positions agree with TRBD1. This TCR derives from an adult in good health. Sequences were derived from peripheral blood, sampled on day 0 of AZD1222 vaccination. This chain's CDR3 is CASRDRAYEQYF. In DNA form, the CDR3 reads TGTGCCAGTAGGGACAGGGCCTACGAGCAGTACTTC.